This T cell receptor beta chain was retrieved from a study of blood T cell repertoires in COVID-19. Study-level information: The samples span acute and convalescent COVID-19 from the United States, Italy and Spain.

Germline V gives CDR1 MNHEY, CDR2 SVGEGT. CDR3 length: 15 amino acids. V lost 2 bases to trimming and J lost 0 bases, with 7 bases between them. The repertoire was sequenced with immunoSEQ multiplex PCR; TCRdb's copy has only in-frame clones and lacks some. Of roughly 200,000 clones detected, 85% to 90% appear once; the ten largest clones hold approximately 6%. The TCR comes from a man aged 80 or over with acute or convalescent COVID-19. The V gene is TRBV6-2 or TRBV6-3, the J gene TRBJ2-2; D is undetermined. Sequencing was performed on peripheral blood. The CDR3 protein is CASSYTLANTGELFF. As DNA, the CDR3 is TGTGCCAGCAGTTACACGTTAGCGAACACCGGGGAGCTGTTTTTT.